This T cell receptor beta chain was captured by sequencing in a study of neurological immune-mediated disorders. This clonotype was recorded at least ten times. TCRdb independently ran MiXCR on the 5' RACE reads; one entry per CDR3 protein. The repertoire consists of approximately 100,000 distinct CDR3 sequences, with 3% to 4.5% occurring once and the leading ten covering around 3.1%. Trimming left V 1 base short and J 10 bases short, with 13 bases between. Germline V gene sequence: CDR1 SEHNR, CDR2 FQNEAQ (reference sequence). CDR3 length: 13 residues. The chain is built from TRBV7-9 and TRBJ1-2, with unresolved D. This TCR was sampled from a woman aged 45-59 years with multiple sclerosis. Sequences were obtained from PBMCs. In nucleotides, the CDR3 is TGTGCCAGCAGCTTAGGGGAGGTCAGTTTCTACACCTTC. It encodes CASSLGEVSFYTF.